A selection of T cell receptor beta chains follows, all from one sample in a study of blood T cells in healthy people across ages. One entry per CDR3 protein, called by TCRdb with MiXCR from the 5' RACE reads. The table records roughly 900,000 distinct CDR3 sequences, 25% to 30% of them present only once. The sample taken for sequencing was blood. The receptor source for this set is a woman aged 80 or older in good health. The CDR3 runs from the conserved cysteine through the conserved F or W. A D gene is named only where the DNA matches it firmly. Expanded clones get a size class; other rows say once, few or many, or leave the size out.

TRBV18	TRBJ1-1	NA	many	TGTGCCAGCTCCGCCGGTCAGAACACTGAAGCTTTCTTT	CASSAGQNTEAFF
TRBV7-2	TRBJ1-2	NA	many	TGTGCCAGCAGCTTAGCGCTGTACGGGACATCTGAGGGCTACACCTTC	CASSLALYGTSEGYTF
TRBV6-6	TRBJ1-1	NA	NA	TGTGCCAGCAGACAAACAACAACTAACACTGAAGCTTTCTTT	CASRQTTTNTEAFF
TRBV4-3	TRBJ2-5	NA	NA	TGCGCCAGCAGCCAAGATTGGGGCAGTGGTGAGCAGTACTTC	CASSQDWGSGEQYF
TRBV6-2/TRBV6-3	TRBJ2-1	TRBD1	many	TGTGCCACCTGTCTTGGGGACAGGGTTGTCAATGAGCAGTTCTTC	CATCLGDRVVNEQFF
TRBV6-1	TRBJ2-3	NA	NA	TGTGCCAGCAGTGGGATTAGCACAGATACGCGGTATTTT	CASSGISTDTRYF
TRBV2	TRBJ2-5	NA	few	TGTGCCAGCAGTGAGCTGGTGGCCGGTGGGCGGTACTTC	CASSELVAGGRYF
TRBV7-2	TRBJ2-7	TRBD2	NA	TGTGCCAGCACCCCTGGGCTAGCGGGGCTCGACGAGCAGTACTTC	CASTPGLAGLDEQYF
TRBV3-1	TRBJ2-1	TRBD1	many	TGTGCCAGCAGCCAAGGACAGGGCCTACTCAATGAGCAGTTCTTC	CASSQGQGLLNEQFF
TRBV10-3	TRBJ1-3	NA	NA	TGTGCCATCAGTGGGGTGATGGGGAGCTCTGGAAACACCATATATTTT	CAISGVMGSSGNTIYF
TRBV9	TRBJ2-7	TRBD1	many	TGTGCCAGCAGTCCAGGGGGAACAGGGACCTCCTACGAGCAGTACTTC	CASSPGGTGTSYEQYF
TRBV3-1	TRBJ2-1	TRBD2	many	TGTGCCAGCAGCCAGCCGGGACTAGCGGGGGAGGACAATGAGCAGTTCTTC	CASSQPGLAGEDNEQFF
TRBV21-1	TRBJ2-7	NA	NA	TGTGCCAGCAGCATAGGGGGGGCTCACGAGCAGTACTTC	CASSIGGAHEQYF
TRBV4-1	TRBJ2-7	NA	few	TGCGCCAGCAGCCAAGGCCGATCATCCCCCTACGAGCAGTACTTC	CASSQGRSSPYEQYF
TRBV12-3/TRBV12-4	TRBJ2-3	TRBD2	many	TGTGCCAGCCGGACTAGCGGTTCAGATACGCAGTATTTT	CASRTSGSDTQYF
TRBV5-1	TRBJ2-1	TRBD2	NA	TGCGCCAGCAGCTGGGGCCCGAGCGGGAGAAACGATGAGCAGTTCTTC	CASSWGPSGRNDEQFF
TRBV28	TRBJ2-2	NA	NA	TGTGCCAGCACCCTGTGGGGCGTTCCGAACACCGGGGAGCTGTTTTTT	CASTLWGVPNTGELFF
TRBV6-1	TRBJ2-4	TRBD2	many	TGTGCCAGCAGTGAGCGACTAGCGGGGGGCCTGGCTACCAAAAACATTCAGTACTTC	CASSERLAGGLATKNIQYF
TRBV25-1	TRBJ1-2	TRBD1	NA	TGTGCCAGCAGGCCTCGGGACAGCCACGGCTACACCTTC	CASRPRDSHGYTF
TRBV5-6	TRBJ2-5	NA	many	TGTGCCAGCAGCCCCACCAGGGGCCGTCAAGAGACCCAGTACTTC	CASSPTRGRQETQYF
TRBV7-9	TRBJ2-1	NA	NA	TGTGCCAGCAGCTTAGGAGGGACTGCACGCTGGGAGCAGTTCTTC	CASSLGGTARWEQFF
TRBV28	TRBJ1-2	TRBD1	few	TGTGCCAGCACCGCACCGGGACAGAATACAGCTAACTATGGCTACACCTTC	CASTAPGQNTANYGYTF
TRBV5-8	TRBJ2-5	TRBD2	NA	TGTGCCAGCAGCTCCCAGCCGATAGCGGGGAGGCGCATGGAGACCCAGTACTTC	CASSSQPIAGRRMETQYF
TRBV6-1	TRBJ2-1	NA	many	TGTGCCAGCAGTGAAGCCCGGGTCCCCTACAATGAGCAGTTCTTC	CASSEARVPYNEQFF
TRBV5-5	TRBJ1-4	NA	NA	TGTGCCAGCAGCTTCGGGGGCTCTTCTAATGAAAAACTGTTTTTT	CASSFGGSSNEKLFF
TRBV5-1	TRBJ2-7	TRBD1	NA	TGCGCCAGCAGCACTGGGACAGGGGTAAACTACGAGCAGTACTTC	CASSTGTGVNYEQYF
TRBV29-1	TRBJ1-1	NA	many	TGCAGCGTTGTTAAATATGTGAACACTGAAGCTTTCTTT	CSVVKYVNTEAFF
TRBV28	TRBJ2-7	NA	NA	TGTGCCAGCAGTTGCGGGACAGTCCCCAGCGAACAGTACTTC	CASSCGTVPSEQYF
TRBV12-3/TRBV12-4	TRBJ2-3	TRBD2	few	TGTGCCAGCAGTCCCCGAGCTAGCGGGGGACCCAGGGGGGATACGCAGTATTTT	CASSPRASGGPRGDTQYF
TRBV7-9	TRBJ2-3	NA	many	TGTGCCAGCAGCCCCCCCTCCCCCACAGATACGCAGTATTTT	CASSPPSPTDTQYF